This T cell receptor (beta chain) was captured by sequencing in a study of T cell responses to AZD1222 COVID-19 vaccine. Study-wide context: The analysis combined second doses at about 4 or about 12 weeks.

The ends were cut back, 4 bases at V and 9 bases at J, with 13 bases in the middle. There are 13 residues in the CDR3. CDR1 and CDR2 from the germline V gene are WNHNN and SYGVQD (reference sequence). With regard to this clone: Its antigen is unknown.

Study-wide results and limits: The study found vaccine-associated CD4 TCRs spanning spike, dominant at 160-218 and 743-854. Nearly half of spike-specific TCRs reportedly go after variant regions that carry no mutations.

The repertoire was sequenced with immunoSEQ multiplex PCR; TCRdb's copy has only in-frame clones and lacks some. The table includes around 130,000 clones, 80% to 90% detected once. Sequences were derived from peripheral blood, sampled on day 0 of AZD1222 vaccination. This rearrangement joins TRBV10-1 to TRBJ2-1; D is uncertain. This TCR was sampled from an adult in good health. CDR3 sequence (DNA): TGCGCCAGCAGTGGGGGAAGAAACGGTGAGCAGTTCTTC. This sequence encodes CASSGGRNGEQFF.